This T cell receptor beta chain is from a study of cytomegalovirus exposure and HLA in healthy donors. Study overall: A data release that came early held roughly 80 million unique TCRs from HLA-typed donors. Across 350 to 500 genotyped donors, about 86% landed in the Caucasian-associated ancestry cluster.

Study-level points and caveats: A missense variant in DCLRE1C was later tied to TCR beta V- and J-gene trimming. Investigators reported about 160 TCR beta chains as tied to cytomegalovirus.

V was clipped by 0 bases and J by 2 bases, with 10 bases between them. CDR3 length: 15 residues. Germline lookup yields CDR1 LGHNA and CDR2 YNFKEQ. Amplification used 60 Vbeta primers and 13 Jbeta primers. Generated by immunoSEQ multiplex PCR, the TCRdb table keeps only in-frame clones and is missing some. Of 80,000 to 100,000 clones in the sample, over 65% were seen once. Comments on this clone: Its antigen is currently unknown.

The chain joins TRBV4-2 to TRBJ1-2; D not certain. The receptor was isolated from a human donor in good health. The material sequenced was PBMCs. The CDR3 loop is CASSQDLRENYGYTF. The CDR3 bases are TGTGCCAGCAGCCAAGATCTTAGAGAAAACTATGGCTACACCTTC.